This record looks at one T cell receptor (beta chain) sequence and its context. The target antigen is unknown. The data belong to a study of cytomegalovirus exposure and HLA in healthy donors. Amplification used 60 Vbeta primers and 13 Jbeta primers. Some clones are missing from TCRdb's copy, which holds only in-frame ones; the method was immunoSEQ multiplex PCR. Seen in this sample are 150,000 to 250,000 clones; the ten most common clones hold roughly 0.7%. Notes on the study in general: The productive fraction for most TCR beta V segments was about 90% or about 30% in an earlier analysis.

The sequenced material came from PBMCs. This receptor was obtained from a boy aged 10-17 years in good health and CMV-seronegative.

Here the CDR3 DNA reads TGTGCCAGCAGCGCGGGACAGTGGGCCTACGAGCAGTACTTC. Residues: CASSAGQWAYEQYF. The V call is TRBV7-2, the J call TRBJ2-7; the D gene is possibly TRBD1 (7 bases). Looked up from germline, CDR1 is SGHTA and CDR2 is FQGNSA. V lost 5 bases and J 2 bases, leaving 13 bases between the germline ends. CDR3 size: 14 residues.